This T cell receptor beta chain was documented in a study of memory CD4+ T cells and cytomegalovirus serostatus. Study overall: Donors were healthy Belgian adults, under 10 CMV seropositive and around 24 seronegative. General study results and limits: Suggested: most of the CMV-linked TCR signature lies in CD4+ memory cells. 67 of 164 known CMV-associated TCRbeta sequences appeared in CD4+ memory.

The sort gate was single viable CD3+CD4+CD8-CD45RO+ cells for memory CD4+ T cells. CMV serostatus came from serum IgG against pp150, pp28, p38, p52. As regards this clone: Its antigen is not identified.

Only in-frame clones appear in the TCRdb table, and some are missing; sequencing was by immunoSEQ multiplex PCR. The sample consists of about 80,000 clones, approximately 84% of them appearing once. Trimming stripped 5 bases from V and 0 bases from J, with 14 bases between. CDR1 and CDR2 from the germline V gene are LNHDA and SQIVND (reference sequence). The CDR3 sequence is 16 residues long. This receptor was taken from an adult in good health and CMV-seronegative. The sequenced material came from memory CD4+ T cells from blood. The rearrangement joins TRBV19 to TRBJ1-3; tentatively, D is TRBD1 (5 bases). CDR3 nucleotide sequence: TGTGCCAGTAGTCCGGGACTCCCATACTCTGGAAACACCATATATTTT. Protein product: CASSPGLPYSGNTIYF.